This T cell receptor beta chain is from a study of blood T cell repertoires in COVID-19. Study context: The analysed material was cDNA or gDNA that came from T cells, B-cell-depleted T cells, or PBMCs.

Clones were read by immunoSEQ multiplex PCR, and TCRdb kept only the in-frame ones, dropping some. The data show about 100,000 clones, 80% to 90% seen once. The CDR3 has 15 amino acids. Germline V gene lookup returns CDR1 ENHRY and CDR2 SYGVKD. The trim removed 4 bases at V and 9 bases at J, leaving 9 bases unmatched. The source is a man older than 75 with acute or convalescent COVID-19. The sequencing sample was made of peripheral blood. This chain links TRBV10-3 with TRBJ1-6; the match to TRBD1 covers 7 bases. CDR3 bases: TGTGCCATCAGTGCTACCGGGACAGAGAGTTCACCCCTCCACTTT. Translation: CAISATGTESSPLHF.